The rows below give T cell receptor beta chains drawn from one sample of a study of radiation and T cells in renal cell carcinoma. Data came from immunoSEQ multiplex PCR; TCRdb stores just in-frame clones and leaves some out. The table shows around 81,000 clones, with around 81% occurring only once. The source material was blood, sampled from a patient whose treatment included radiotherapy and nephrectomy. All receptors derive from a man aged 50-59 years with renal cell carcinoma. CDR3s include the opening cysteine and the closing phenylalanine or tryptophan. The D gene is left open where the match is weak. Not every row has a clone size; where given, it reads once, few, many or a size class.

d_gene | j_gene | v_gene | abundance | CDR3aa | CDR3nt
- | TRBJ2-7 | TRBV27 | - | CASSLFPDPSYEQYF | TGTGCCAGCAGTTTATTCCCTGACCCCTCCTACGAGCAGTACTTC
- | TRBJ1-2 | TRBV5-1 | - | CASREPTLSAAYGYTF | TGCGCCAGCAGGGAACCAACCCTCTCGGCGGCGTATGGCTACACCTTC
TRBD2 | TRBJ2-1 | TRBV5-1 | - | CASSSLAGGSYNEQFF | TGCGCCAGCAGCTCTCTAGCGGGGGGGTCCTACAATGAGCAGTTCTTC
TRBD1 | TRBJ1-5 | TRBV6-1 | few | CASRGQGYQPQHF | TGTGCCAGCAGGGGACAGGGCTATCAGCCCCAGCATTTT
TRBD2 | TRBJ2-1 | TRBV5-1 | - | CASSPTSQKSLFF | TGCGCCAGCAGCCCGACTAGCCAAAAATCGTTGTTCTTC
- | TRBJ2-1 | TRBV6-4 | - | CASSDLWGVPFF | TGTGCCAGCAGTGACCTCTGGGGAGTTCCGTTCTTC
TRBD1 | TRBJ1-4 | TRBV28 | - | CASRGQGFEKLFF | TGTGCCAGCAGGGGACAGGGATTTGAAAAACTGTTTTTT
TRBD2 | TRBJ2-1 | TRBV27 | - | CASTSVGSGGFYNEQFF | TGTGCCAGCACCAGTGTTGGTAGCGGGGGTTTCTACAATGAGCAGTTCTTC
TRBD2 | TRBJ2-1 | TRBV30 | - | CAWSRTSGDYNEQFF | TGTGCCTGGAGTAGGACTAGCGGAGACTACAATGAGCAGTTCTTC
- | TRBJ1-1 | TRBV10-3 | - | CAISPDRNTEAFF | TGTGCCATCAGTCCGGACAGGAACACTGAAGCTTTCTTT
- | TRBJ2-5 | TRBV5-4 | once | CASSLVQETQYF | TGTGCCAGCAGCTTGGTCCAAGAGACCCAGTACTTC
- | TRBJ1-4 | TRBV6-1 | - | CASRLQGFEKLFF | TGTGCCAGCAGGCTACAGGGTTTTGAAAAACTGTTTTTT
- | TRBJ1-2 | TRBV29-1 | - | CSVSQSLGEGYTF | TGCAGCGTAAGCCAATCCCTAGGAGAGGGCTACACCTTC
- | TRBJ1-3 | TRBV18 | - | CASSPQPRGSGNTIYF | TGTGCCAGCTCACCACAGCCGCGTGGTTCTGGAAACACCATATATTTT
- | TRBJ1-2 | TRBV19 | - | CASRRPPNYGYTF | TGTGCCAGTAGGAGACCTCCTAACTATGGCTACACCTTC
- | TRBJ1-2 | TRBV6-5 | - | CASSYGGHYGYTF | TGTGCCAGCAGTTACGGGGGGCACTATGGCTACACCTTC
- | TRBJ1-2 | TRBV28 | - | CASSSPRGAYGYTF | TGTGCCAGCAGTTCCCCCCGAGGGGCCTATGGCTACACCTTC
- | TRBJ2-3 | TRBV6-6 | - | CATTRAQTGDTQYF | TGTGCCACCACTCGGGCTCAAACGGGGGATACGCAGTATTTT